This T cell receptor (beta chain) was recovered during a study of CD8+ T cells in alopecia areata. Whole-study findings and limits: Scalp sample sequencing also detects resident alphabeta T cells of normal skin. Especially in alopecia totalis/universalis, lesional scalp showed greater clonality than normal scalp did.

With respect to this clone: Its antigen is currently unknown.

The length of the CDR3 is 17 residues. Germline V CDR1 and CDR2: SGHNT, YYREEE (reference sequence). The ends lost 4 bases at V and 1 base at J; junction bases unmatched: 11. Extraction of RNA preceded its reverse transcription into cDNA, which served as the sequencing template. TCRdb's copy holds only in-frame clones and misses some; the assay was immunoSEQ multiplex PCR. Of under 350,000 clones in the sample, more than 45% are singletons; the top ten hold around 1.8%. Treatment here: oral pan-JAK inhibitor, 5-10 mg twice daily. The chain joins TRBV5-4 to TRBJ1-2; TRBD1 agrees at 9 bases. The origin of this receptor is a human donor with alopecia areata. The material sequenced was CD4+ T cells sorted from blood, taken at week 24, from a patient treated with tofacitinib. CDR3 coding DNA: TGTGCCAGCAGCCGAAGTGGGACAGGGCTCTTTAACTATGGCTACACCTTC. This sequence encodes CASSRSGTGLFNYGYTF.